This TCR beta chain was identified in a study of blood T cell repertoires in COVID-19. CDR3 length: 14 amino acids. With V trimmed by 5 bases and J by 1 base, 4 bases remained unmatched. The germline gives CDR1 MNHEY, CDR2 SVGEGT. Libraries were prepared by immunoSEQ multiplex PCR; TCRdb keeps only in-frame clonotypes and omits some of them. Of around 620,000 clones in the sample, over 80% were seen once. Sequencing input: peripheral blood. This clonotype was sampled from a woman aged 18-29 years with acute or convalescent COVID-19. The genes are TRBV6-2 or TRBV6-3 and TRBJ2-7, with 8 bases identical to TRBD2. The CDR3 region is CASSRLALSYEQYF. For the CDR3, the DNA is TGTGCCAGCAGTAGACTAGCGCTTTCCTACGAGCAGTACTTC.